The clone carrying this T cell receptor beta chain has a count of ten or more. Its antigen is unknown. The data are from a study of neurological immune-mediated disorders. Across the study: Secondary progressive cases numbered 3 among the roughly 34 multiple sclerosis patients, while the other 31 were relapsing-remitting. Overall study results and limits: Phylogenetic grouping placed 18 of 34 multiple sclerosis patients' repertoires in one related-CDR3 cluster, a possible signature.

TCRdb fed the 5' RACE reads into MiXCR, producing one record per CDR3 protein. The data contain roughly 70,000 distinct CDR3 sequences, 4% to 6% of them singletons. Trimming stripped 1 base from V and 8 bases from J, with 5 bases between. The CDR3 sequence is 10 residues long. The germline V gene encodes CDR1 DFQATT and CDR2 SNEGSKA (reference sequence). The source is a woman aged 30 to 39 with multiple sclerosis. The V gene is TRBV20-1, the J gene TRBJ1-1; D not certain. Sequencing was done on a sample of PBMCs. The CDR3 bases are TGCAGTGCTAGAGCCGGGGAAGCTTTCTTT. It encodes CSARAGEAFF.